The 20 T cell receptor beta chains below all came from one sample that was sequenced in a study of cytomegalovirus exposure and HLA in healthy donors (dated by TCRdb to the late 2010s). Preparation of the library involved the immunoSEQ multiplex PCR assay. The multiplex PCR relied on a mix of 60 forward primers for TCR Vbeta segments and 13 reverse primers for TCR Jbeta segments. Here the immuneACCESS table is served through TCRdb, limited to in-frame sequences with V and J called. Missing clones are a known gap in these copies; in checked studies unresolved V genes cover under half, and the rest lacks a known reason. The sample yields 150,000 to 200,000 clones; 70% to 90% were counted once. The ten largest clonotypes hold about 1.9% of the sample. Sequencing was carried out using PBMCs. The origin of the receptors is a young woman in good health and CMV-seropositive.

J is TRBJ2-3 and V is TRBV7-9, with D maybe TRBD2 (6 bases). This CDR3 has 16 residues. V was trimmed by 5 bases and J by 4 bases, leaving 19 bases between them. Germline V gene sequence: CDR1 SEHNR, CDR2 FQNEAQ (reference sequence). CDR3 amino acids: CASSRTRATSADTQYF. CDR3 nucleotide sequence: TGTGCCAGCAGCCGAACCCGGGCGACTAGTGCAGATACGCAGTATTTT.

The chain uses TRBV6-6 and TRBJ2-3, with 9 bases lining up with TRBD1. The CDR3 extends over 16 amino acids. Trimming at V came to 1 base and at J to 4 bases, leaving 6 bases not matched to a gene. Looked up from germline, CDR1 is MNHNY and CDR2 is SVGAGI (reference sequence). The CDR3 DNA is TGTGCCAGCAGTTACTTATCCGGGACAGGGCCAGATACGCAGTATTTT. The encoded protein is CASSYLSGTGPDTQYF.

This clone was seen more than once but under ten times. The chain links TRBV30 to TRBJ1-5; a possible D gene is TRBD1 (5 bases). Deletions cut 1 base from V and 6 bases from J, with 10 bases between. Germline lookup yields CDR1 GTSNPN and CDR2 SVGIG (reference sequence). The CDR3 spans 13 residues. The CDR3 spells CAWSDQGGQPQHF. The CDR3 DNA sequence: TGTGCCTGGAGTGACCAGGGAGGTCAGCCCCAGCATTTT. Complete variable domain (other parts from reference TRBV30 and TRBJ1-5): SQTIHQWPATLVQPVGSPLSLECTVEGTSNPNLYWYRQAAGRGLQLLFYSVGIGQISSEVPQNLSASRPQDRQFILSSKKLLLSDSGFYLCAWSDQGGQPQHFGDGTRLSIL.

The chain joins TRBV30 to TRBJ1-5, with D possibly matching TRBD1 (5 bases). The length of the CDR3 is 14 residues. From germline, CDR1 is GTSNPN and CDR2 SVGIG (reference sequence). Trimming pared 3 bases from V and 0 bases from J, leaving 9 bases between. CDR3 region: CAWSTGYSNQPQHF. The CDR3 nucleotides are TGTGCCTGGAGCACAGGCTATAGCAATCAGCCCCAGCATTTT.

This clone was detected only a few times. CDR3 bases: TGTGCCATCCGCCGGACTGCCGAGCAGTACTTC. This gives the protein CAIRRTAEQYF. The chain combines TRBV28 with TRBJ2-7, with D possibly matching TRBD2 (5 bases). CDR3 length: 11 amino acids. Germline loops: CDR1 MDHEN, CDR2 SYDVKM. Trimming removed 10 bases from V and 6 bases from J, with 13 bases in between.

Here the CDR3 DNA reads TGTGCCAGCAGGCGGACTAACCAGTACCAAGAGACCCAGTACTTC. This encodes CASRRTNQYQETQYF. The chain links TRBV2 to TRBJ2-5; TRBD2 might be the D (6 bases). The length of the CDR3 is 15 residues. V lost 6 bases and J lost 0, with 14 bases in between. Germline assignment: CDR1 SNHLY and CDR2 FYNNEI.

The sample holds one count of this clone. The chain uses TRBV6-6 and TRBJ2-3, with D possibly matching TRBD2 (6 bases). Trimming pared 2 bases from V and 4 bases from J, leaving 16 bases between. Germline CDR1 MNHNY, CDR2 SVGAGI (reference sequence). The CDR3 is made up of 16 amino acids. In nucleotides, the CDR3 is TGTGCCAGCAGTTACGCGGGACGAGAAATCCCAGATACGCAGTATTTT. Translating it yields CASSYAGREIPDTQYF.

J is TRBJ1-1 and V is TRBV4-1, with TRBD1 as a possible D gene (5 bases). CDR1 is MGHRA, CDR2 YSYEKL, per germline. The CDR3 length is 17 residues. The germline V and J ends were trimmed by 1 base and 0 bases, with 15 bases remaining between them. CDR3 DNA: TGCGCCAGCAGCCAAGGGGCGGGACCGGGGGTGAACACTGAAGCTTTCTTT. Translating gives CASSQGAGPGVNTEAFF.

The chain is built from TRBV4-2 and TRBJ1-2; possibly TRBD1 for D (5 bases). The CDR3 covers 13 residues. Germline V gene data show CDR1 as LGHNA and CDR2 as YNFKEQ. The germline V and J ends were trimmed by 5 bases and 8 bases, with 15 bases remaining between them. As DNA, the CDR3 is TGTGCCAGCAGCGTCCGGCATGCAGGGGGCTACACCTTC. This gives the protein CASSVRHAGGYTF.

The V call is TRBV28, the J call TRBJ1-1, with 8 bases aligning to TRBD1. V lost 6 bases and J lost 6; bases outside the gene matches: 9. CDR1 MDHEN and CDR2 SYDVKM come from the germline V gene. The CDR3 has 14 residues. CDR3 sequence reads: CASSSGQGSPEAFF. CDR3 sequence (DNA): TGTGCCAGCAGCTCAGGACAGGGATCCCCTGAAGCTTTCTTT.

This clone has only one observation. CDR3 region: CASSAAGDGNQPQHF. The CDR3 DNA follows: TGTGCCAGCAGCGCCGCAGGGGATGGCAATCAGCCCCAGCATTTT. V gene TRBV7-9 combines with J gene TRBJ1-5, with D tentatively TRBD1 (6 bases). This CDR3 has 15 residues. The V gene lost 5 bases and the J gene lost 2 bases, with 13 bases spanning the gap. CDR1 and CDR2 from the germline V gene are SEHNR and FQNEAQ (reference sequence).

This sequence joins TRBV13 and TRBJ1-3; TRBD1 agrees at 8 bases. The CDR3 totals 14 residues. The V segment lost 10 bases and the J segment 3 bases; nucleotides outside the gene matches: 8. The germline V gene encodes CDR1 PRHDT and CDR2 FYEKMQ (reference sequence). CDR3 protein: CAILDRGSGNTIYF. CDR3 DNA sequence: TGTGCCATCCTAGACAGGGGAAGTGGAAACACCATATATTTT.

As for this clone: The same CDR3 arises from other DNA sequences in this sample as well. This sequence joins TRBV30 and TRBJ1-1; D is perhaps TRBD1 (5 bases). V lost 2 bases and J lost 1, with 11 bases in between. The germline CDR1 and CDR2 sequences are GTSNPN and SVGIG (reference sequence). This CDR3 is 14 amino acids long. In nucleotides, the CDR3 is TGTGCCTGGAGTTTCGGTCAGGGGAACACTGAAGCTTTCTTT. Translation: CAWSFGQGNTEAFF.

The gene calls are TRBV11-1 and TRBJ1-1; no definite D call. Trimming cost V 5 bases and J 0 bases, with 10 bases left between them. The CDR3 is 14 residues long. Germline V gene sequence: CDR1 SGHAT, CDR2 FQDESV (reference sequence). Here the CDR3 DNA reads TGTGCCAGCAGCCTGAGGATGGTGAACACTGAAGCTTTCTTT. This codes for CASSLRMVNTEAFF.

The rearrangement uses TRBV2 and TRBJ1-6; 8 bases fit TRBD1. The ends lost 4 bases at V and 9 bases at J; junction bases unmatched: 8. Germline assignment: CDR1 SNHLY and CDR2 FYNNEI. CDR3 length equals 15 residues. The DNA of the CDR3 is TGTGCCAGCAGTGGATCGGGACAGGTAACTTCACCCCTCCACTTT. This encodes CASSGSGQVTSPLHF. The whole variable domain, remainder taken from reference TRBV2 and TRBJ1-6, is EPEVTQTPSHQVTQMGQEVILRCVPISNHLYFYWYRQILGQKVEFLVSFYNNEISEKSEIFDDQFSVERPDGSNFTLKIRSTKLEDSAMYFCASSGSGQVTSPLHFGNGTRLTVT.

The rearrangement uses TRBV5-4 and TRBJ1-1, with 8 bases matching TRBD1. There are 14 residues in the CDR3. Germline trimming cut 4 bases from V and 0 bases from J; bases unmatched to any gene: 2. Per the germline V gene, CDR1 is SGHNT and CDR2 is YYREEE (reference sequence). CDR3 bases: TGTGCCAGCAGCCGGGACAGGCTGAACACTGAAGCTTTCTTT. Translation gives CASSRDRLNTEAFF.

This chain joins TRBV7-9 and TRBJ1-1; no clear D gene. The CDR3 has 12 residues. Trimming took off 7 bases at V and 0 bases at J, with 6 bases between the two ends. CDR1 is SEHNR and CDR2 is FQNEAQ in the germline V gene (reference sequence). CDR3 nucleotides: TGTGCCAGCACCGTTTTGAACACTGAAGCTTTCTTT. This translates into CASTVLNTEAFF.

The rearrangement uses TRBV14 and TRBJ2-7; 8 bases match TRBD1. Germline trimming cut 4 bases from V and 3 bases from J; bases unmatched to any gene: 5. CDR1 SGHDN and CDR2 FVKESK come from the germline V gene. CDR3 size: 14 residues. Written as DNA, the CDR3 is TGTGCCAGCAGCCGGGGGACAGGTCTCTACGAGCAGTACGTC. Its protein is CASSRGTGLYEQYV.

The rearrangement links TRBV4-3 to TRBJ1-2, with 11 bases fitting TRBD1. There are 16 residues in the CDR3. V lost 0 bases to trimming and J lost 8 bases; unmatched junction nucleotides: 8. Per the germline V gene, CDR1 is LGHNA and CDR2 is YSLEER. The CDR3 nucleotides are TGCGCCAGCAGCCAAGAAATCGGACAGGGGGCGCGCGGCTACACCTTC. Protein: CASSQEIGQGARGYTF.

This clone came up once. The rearrangement joins TRBV5-6 to TRBJ1-2; 9 nucleotides line up with TRBD1. The CDR3 is 14 amino acids. V was clipped by 3 bases and J by 8 bases; unmatched bases: 8. Germline V gene data show CDR1 as SGHDT and CDR2 as YYEEEE. CDR3 coding DNA: TGTGCCAGCAGCTACGTACAGGGGGCTCGGGGCTACACCTTC. It specifies CASSYVQGARGYTF.